Below are 21 T cell receptor beta chains sequenced from a single sample in a study of cytomegalovirus exposure and HLA in healthy donors. The data were produced by immunoSEQ multiplex PCR, yet TCRdb's version contains in-frame clones alone and is incomplete. This repertoire shows 150,000 to 200,000 clones, about 89% found once; its top ten account for 3%. The material sequenced was PBMCs. The receptors come from a woman under 30 in good health and CMV-seropositive.

This clone appeared a single time. The chain carries TRBV18 and TRBJ2-2; TRBD1 agrees at 10 bases. Trimming removed 3 bases from V and 0 bases from J; junction bases left unmatched: 10. The germline V gene has CDR1 KGHSH and CDR2 LQKENI. The CDR3 covers 19 residues. CDR3 sequence: CASSPRDGTGAANTGELFF. In nucleotides, the CDR3 is TGTGCCAGCTCACCTAGGGACGGGACAGGGGCCGCGAACACCGGGGAGCTGTTTTTT.

This rearrangement joins TRBV5-8 to TRBJ2-1; D gene ambiguous. CDR1 and CDR2 (germline): SGHTS, YDEGEE. The ends were cut back, 4 bases at V and 4 bases at J, with 3 bases in the middle. There are 11 residues in the CDR3. The CDR3 bases are TGTGCCAGCAGCCCTTACAATGAGCAGTTCTTC. The encoded protein is CASSPYNEQFF. The whole variable domain, filled in from reference TRBV5-8 and TRBJ2-1, reads EAGVTQSPTHLIKTRGQQATLRCSPISGHTSVYWYQQALGLGLQFLLWYDEGEERNRGNFPPRFSGRQFPNYSSELNVNALELEDSALYLCASSPYNEQFFGPGTRLTVL.

This clone was observed once. The rearrangement links TRBV9 to TRBJ1-2, with 7 bases fitting TRBD1. Germline V lookup: CDR1 SGDLS, CDR2 YYNGEE. CDR3 length: 14 residues. The V segment lost 0 bases and the J segment 2 bases; nucleotides outside the gene matches: 1. The CDR3 protein is CASSVVTGNYGYTF. CDR3 nucleotides: TGTGCCAGCAGCGTAGTGACAGGGAACTATGGCTACACCTTC.

The chain joins TRBV2 to TRBJ2-6, with D hard to call. Germline V gene lookup returns CDR1 SNHLY and CDR2 FYNNEI. V was shortened by 8 bases and J by 0 bases, with 11 bases between the two germline ends. CDR3 length equals 15 residues. In DNA form, the CDR3 reads TGTGCCAGCTGTTTAATGTTCTCTGGGGCCAACGTCCTGACTTTC. Protein product: CASCLMFSGANVLTF.

Written as DNA, the CDR3 is TGCGCCAGCAGCTTTTCCAGCGGGCCAACTAGCACAGATACGCAGTATTTT. It is translated as CASSFSSGPTSTDTQYF. The rearrangement uses TRBV5-1 and TRBJ2-3; TRBD2 is a possible D gene (6 bases). The CDR3 consists of 17 residues. Trimming removed 2 bases from V and 0 bases from J, with 16 bases in between. From germline, CDR1 is SGHRS and CDR2 YFSETQ.

J is TRBJ2-1 and V is TRBV27, with 14 bases identical to TRBD2. This CDR3 is 17 amino acids long. J gave up 4 bases and V 5 bases, and 7 bases lay outside the gene matches. Per the germline V gene, CDR1 is MNHEY and CDR2 is SMNVEV (reference sequence). As DNA, the CDR3 is TGTGCCAGCAGTCCCAGACTAGCGGGGGGGCTTTACAATGAGCAGTTCTTC. The encoded protein is CASSPRLAGGLYNEQFF.

The chain recombines TRBV9 with TRBJ2-7; 7 positions agree with TRBD1. CDR3 length: 14 residues. V shed 4 bases, J shed 4 bases, and the junction held 8 bases outside the gene matches. CDR1 is SGDLS, CDR2 YYNGEE, per germline. The CDR3 reads CASSPRTGAYEQYF. CDR3 sequence (DNA): TGTGCCAGCAGCCCCCGGACAGGAGCATACGAGCAGTACTTC.

This sequence joins TRBV7-8 and TRBJ2-1; the D gene is possibly TRBD2 (5 bases). CDR1 and CDR2 from the germline V gene are SGHVS and FQNEAQ. CDR3 length equals 12 residues. Trimming left V 3 bases short and J 9 bases short, with 9 bases between. CDR3 nucleotides: TGTGCCAGCAGCTTTAGCGCCCTTGAGCAGTTCTTC. It encodes CASSFSALEQFF.

The gene calls are TRBV6-5 and TRBJ2-7; 7 bases line up with TRBD2. Germline loops: CDR1 MNHEY, CDR2 SVGAGI. Losses at the gene ends were 0 bases for V and 3 bases for J; bases not matched to a gene: 2. This CDR3 has 14 residues. The CDR3 nucleotides read TGTGCCAGCAGTTACTCGGCTAGCGGCTACGAGCAGTACTTC. Its protein product is CASSYSASGYEQYF.

This clone appeared a single time. The V call is TRBV5-6, the J call TRBJ2-5; 11 nucleotides align to TRBD2. CDR3 size: 16 residues. The germline V gene encodes CDR1 SGHDT and CDR2 YYEEEE. The junction had 8 bases not matched to a gene; V was cut back by 2 bases and J by 5 bases. The CDR3 is CASSFSSGGLPETQYF. CDR3 in DNA: TGTGCCAGCAGCTTTTCTAGCGGGGGGCTCCCCGAGACCCAGTACTTC.

The chain employs TRBV6-5 and TRBJ1-1; possible D gene TRBD1, 6 bases. Germline loops: CDR1 MNHEY, CDR2 SVGAGI. Trimming cost V 7 bases and J 9 bases, with 18 bases left between them. The CDR3 is made up of 13 amino acids. This CDR3 reads CASTRGSGTKAFF. CDR3 nucleotides: TGTGCCAGCACCCGAGGGTCCGGGACAAAAGCTTTCTTT.

V and J are TRBV6-5 and TRBJ2-4; unclear D gene. Germline V gene lookup returns CDR1 MNHEY and CDR2 SVGAGI. The CDR3 runs 16 residues. V was clipped by 0 bases and J by 0 bases, with 9 bases between them. As DNA, the CDR3 is TGTGCCAGCAGTTACTCGTTGTCTATAGCCAAAAACATTCAGTACTTC. This codes for CASSYSLSIAKNIQYF.

The rearrangement links TRBV27 to TRBJ2-4; 11 bases map to TRBD2. Germline loops: CDR1 MNHEY, CDR2 SMNVEV (reference sequence). Trimming at V came to 0 bases and at J to 7 bases, leaving 5 bases not matched to a gene. The CDR3 is 16 amino acids. CDR3 loop: CASSLSSGGAYNIQYF. CDR3 nucleotide sequence: TGTGCCAGCAGTTTATCTAGCGGGGGGGCATATAACATTCAGTACTTC.

The rearrangement uses TRBV11-2 and TRBJ1-1; 7 nucleotides align to TRBD1. The germline CDR1 and CDR2 sequences are SGHAT and FQNNGV. The CDR3 is made up of 14 amino acids. The junction had 3 bases not matched to a gene; V was cut back by 4 bases and J by 1 base. DNA for the CDR3: TGTGCCAGCAGCTGGGACAGCCCGAACACTGAAGCTTTCTTT. This sequence encodes CASSWDSPNTEAFF. Together with reference TRBV11-2 and TRBJ1-1, the CDR3 gives the full variable domain: EAGVAQSPRYKIIEKRQSVAFWCNPISGHATLYWYQQILGQGPKLLIQFQNNGVVDDSQLPKDRFSAERLKGVDSTLKIQPAKLEDSAVYLCASSWDSPNTEAFFGQGTRLTVV.

The gene calls are TRBV5-1 and TRBJ2-7; 7 bases are a match to TRBD2. The CDR3 is 14 amino acids. V trimming: 1 base; J trimming: 5 bases; junction bases outside the gene matches: 6. Germline CDR1 reads SGHRS; CDR2 reads YFSETQ. In DNA, the CDR3 is TGCGCCAGCAGCTTGAAAACGGGGGGAAACGAGCAGTACTTC. Its translation: CASSLKTGGNEQYF.

The chain couples TRBV6-5 to TRBJ1-2; 12 bases align to TRBD1. In germline, CDR1 is MNHEY, CDR2 SVGAGI. The CDR3 loop spans 14 amino acids. With 6 bases clipped from V and 5 bases from J, the junction kept 4 bases outside the gene matches. CDR3 in amino acids: CASRRDRGLYGYTF. As DNA, the CDR3 is TGTGCCAGCAGAAGGGACAGGGGGCTGTATGGCTACACCTTC.

In its sample, this clone was seen a few times. The gene calls are TRBV7-9 and TRBJ1-2; D gene unclear. The germline V and J ends were trimmed by 1 base and 7 bases, with 13 bases remaining between them. The CDR3 is 14 amino acids. Germline V CDR1 and CDR2: SEHNR, FQNEAQ (reference sequence). CDR3 sequence reads: CASSLDLRGGGYTF. The CDR3 bases are TGTGCCAGCAGCTTAGACCTACGGGGAGGTGGCTACACCTTC.

CDR3 residues: CASSSRTGKSYEQYF. Written as DNA, the CDR3 is TGTGCCAGCAGCTCCAGGACAGGGAAATCCTACGAGCAGTACTTC. The chain combines TRBV5-4 with TRBJ2-7; 8 bases are a match to TRBD1. Unmatched junction bases numbered 6, after V lost 3 bases and J lost 1 base. The germline V gene encodes CDR1 SGHNT and CDR2 YYREEE (reference sequence). The CDR3 contains 15 residues.

This chain joins TRBV5-4 and TRBJ2-2, with 8 nucleotides matching TRBD1. The V segment lost 2 bases and the J segment 2 bases; nucleotides outside the gene matches: 5. In germline, CDR1 is SGHNT, CDR2 YYREEE (reference sequence). The CDR3 runs to 16 residues. The CDR3 bases are TGTGCCAGCAGCTTTGGACAGGGAGGAAACACCGGGGAGCTGTTTTTT. Encoded protein: CASSFGQGGNTGELFF.

The chain couples TRBV5-6 to TRBJ2-5, with D possibly TRBD1 on 6 matching bases. CDR3 length equals 18 residues. V was shortened by 2 bases and J by 4 bases, with 24 bases between the two germline ends. Germline-derived CDR1 and CDR2 are SGHDT and YYEEEE. CDR3 DNA sequence: TGTGCCAGCAGCTTTCTTCTAGGGGGACCCGAGGCTAGAGAGACCCAGTACTTC. Translating gives CASSFLLGGPEARETQYF.

The V gene is TRBV10-2, the J gene TRBJ2-2; 7 nucleotides agree with TRBD1. Germline CDR1 WSHSY, CDR2 SAAADI. V was clipped by 10 bases and J by 5 bases; unmatched bases: 10. The CDR3 covers 14 residues. This chain's CDR3 is CATQVTGWTGELFF. As DNA, the CDR3 is TGCGCCACCCAGGTGACAGGGTGGACCGGGGAGCTGTTTTTT.